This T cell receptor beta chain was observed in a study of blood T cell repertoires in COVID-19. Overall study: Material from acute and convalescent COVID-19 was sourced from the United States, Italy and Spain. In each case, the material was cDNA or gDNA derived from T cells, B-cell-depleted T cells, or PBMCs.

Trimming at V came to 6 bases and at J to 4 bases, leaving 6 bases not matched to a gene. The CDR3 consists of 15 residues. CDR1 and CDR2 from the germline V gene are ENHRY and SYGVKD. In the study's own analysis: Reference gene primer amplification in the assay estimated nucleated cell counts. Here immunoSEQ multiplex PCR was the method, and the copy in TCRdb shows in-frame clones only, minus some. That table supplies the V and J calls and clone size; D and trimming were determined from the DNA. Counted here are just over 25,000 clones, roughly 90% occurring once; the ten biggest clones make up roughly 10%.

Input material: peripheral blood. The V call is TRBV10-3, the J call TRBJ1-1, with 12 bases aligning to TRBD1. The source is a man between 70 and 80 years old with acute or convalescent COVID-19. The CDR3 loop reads CAIRGQGAEATEAFF. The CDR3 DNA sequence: TGTGCCATCAGGGGACAGGGGGCGGAGGCCACTGAAGCTTTCTTT.